The text below deals with one T cell receptor beta chain. Antigen: not known. The source of the sample is a study of cytomegalovirus exposure and HLA in healthy donors. On the study more broadly: Of about 390 genotyped donors, 81% grouped in the Caucasian-associated ancestry cluster. Whole-study findings and limits: Later on, a genetic analysis was performed. It linked a missense variant in DCLRE1C with V- and J-gene trimming of TCR beta. Most TCR beta V segments were productive about 87% or about 30% of the time in an earlier analysis.

It was with 60 Vbeta and 13 Jbeta primers that the PCR ran. Clones were sequenced by immunoSEQ multiplex PCR, and TCRdb holds only the in-frame ones, with some missing. Reported are 150,000 or so clones; the ten largest clones contain around 1.7%. The CDR3 spans 16 residues. Germline CDR1 reads LNHDA; CDR2 reads SQIVND (reference sequence). The V end lost 4 bases, the J end lost 4 bases, and 19 bases lay between the germline ends. Sequenced sample: PBMCs. The receptor was isolated from a woman aged 45-65 years in good health and CMV-seronegative. The rearrangement uses TRBV19 and TRBJ2-5; D is possibly TRBD1 (6 bases). This CDR3 reads CASSTRTGQGGETQYF. CDR3 coding DNA: TGTGCCAGTAGTACCCGTACAGGCCAAGGGGGAGAGACCCAGTACTTC.